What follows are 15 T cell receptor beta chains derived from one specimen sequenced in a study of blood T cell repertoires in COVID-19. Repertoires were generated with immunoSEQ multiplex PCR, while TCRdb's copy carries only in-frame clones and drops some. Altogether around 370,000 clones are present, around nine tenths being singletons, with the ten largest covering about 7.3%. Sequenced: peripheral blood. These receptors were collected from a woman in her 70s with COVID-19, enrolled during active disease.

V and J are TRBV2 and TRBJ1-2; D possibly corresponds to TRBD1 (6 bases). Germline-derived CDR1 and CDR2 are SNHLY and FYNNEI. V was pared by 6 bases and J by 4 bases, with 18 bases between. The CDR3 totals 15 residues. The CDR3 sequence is CASRTPPGAGYGYTF. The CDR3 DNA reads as TGTGCCAGCAGGACCCCTCCAGGGGCTGGCTATGGCTACACCTTC.

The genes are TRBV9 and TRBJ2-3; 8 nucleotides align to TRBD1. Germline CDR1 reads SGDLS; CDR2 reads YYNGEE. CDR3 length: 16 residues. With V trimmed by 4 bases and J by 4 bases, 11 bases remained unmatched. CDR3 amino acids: CASSSPRGQAADTQYF. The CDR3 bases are TGTGCCAGCAGCTCCCCTCGGGGACAGGCCGCAGATACGCAGTATTTT.

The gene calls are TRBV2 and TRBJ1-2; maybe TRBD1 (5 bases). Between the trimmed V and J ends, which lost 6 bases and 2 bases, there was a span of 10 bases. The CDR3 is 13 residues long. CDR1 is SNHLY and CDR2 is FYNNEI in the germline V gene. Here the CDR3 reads CASSETENYGYTF. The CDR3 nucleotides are TGTGCCAGCAGCGAGACAGAGAACTATGGCTACACCTTC.

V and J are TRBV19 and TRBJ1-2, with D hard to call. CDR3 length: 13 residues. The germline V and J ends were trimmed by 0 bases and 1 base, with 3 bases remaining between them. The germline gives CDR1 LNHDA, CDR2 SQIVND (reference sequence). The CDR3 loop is CASSIDSNYGYTF. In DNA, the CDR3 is TGTGCCAGTAGTATAGACAGTAACTATGGCTACACCTTC.

CDR3 coding DNA: TGTGCCAGCAGCGCAGGATTCACTGAAGCTTTCTTT. Residues: CASSAGFTEAFF. The gene calls are TRBV7-9 and TRBJ1-1; D unclear. The CDR3 is made up of 12 amino acids. Per germline, CDR1 SEHNR and CDR2 FQNEAQ (reference sequence). V lost 5 bases and J 4 bases, leaving 8 bases between the germline ends.

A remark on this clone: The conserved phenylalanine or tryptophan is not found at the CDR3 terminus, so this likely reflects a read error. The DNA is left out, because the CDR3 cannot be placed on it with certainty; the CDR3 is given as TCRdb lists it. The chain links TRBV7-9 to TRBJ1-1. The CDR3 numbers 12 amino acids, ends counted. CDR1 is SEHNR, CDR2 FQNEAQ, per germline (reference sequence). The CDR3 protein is CASSSAPYWSVY.

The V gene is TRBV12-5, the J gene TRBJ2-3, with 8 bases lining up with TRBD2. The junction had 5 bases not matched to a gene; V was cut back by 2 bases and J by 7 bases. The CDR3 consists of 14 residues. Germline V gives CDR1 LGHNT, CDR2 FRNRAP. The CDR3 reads CASGLSGGAYTQYF. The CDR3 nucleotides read TGTGCTAGTGGTTTGAGCGGGGGCGCGTATACGCAGTATTTT.

CDR3 DNA: TGCGCCAGCAGCCCCTCGACTAGCGGGGAGGCCTGGGTGGAGCAGTTCTTC. It is translated as CASSPSTSGEAWVEQFF. This sequence joins TRBV5-1 and TRBJ2-1; 11 positions agree with TRBD2. Germline CDR1 is SGHRS and CDR2 is YFSETQ. The CDR3 contains 17 residues. J gave up 10 bases and V 4 bases, and 16 bases lay outside the gene matches.

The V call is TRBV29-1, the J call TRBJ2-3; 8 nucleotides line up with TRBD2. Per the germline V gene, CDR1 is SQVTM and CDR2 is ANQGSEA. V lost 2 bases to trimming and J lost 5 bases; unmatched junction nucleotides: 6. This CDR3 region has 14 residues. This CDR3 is CSVESAGAGDTQYF. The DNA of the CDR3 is TGCAGCGTTGAATCAGCGGGGGCTGGAGATACGCAGTATTTT.

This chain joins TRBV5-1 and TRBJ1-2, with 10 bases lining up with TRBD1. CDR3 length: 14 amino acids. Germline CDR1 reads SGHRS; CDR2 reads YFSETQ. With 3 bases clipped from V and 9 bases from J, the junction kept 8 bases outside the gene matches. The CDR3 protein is CASSSAGTGVSYTF. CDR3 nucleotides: TGCGCCAGCAGCTCCGCCGGGACAGGGGTTAGCTACACCTTC.

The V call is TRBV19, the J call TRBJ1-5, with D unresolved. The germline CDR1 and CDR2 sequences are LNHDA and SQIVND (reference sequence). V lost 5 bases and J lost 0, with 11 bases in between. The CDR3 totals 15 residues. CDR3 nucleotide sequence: TGTGCCAGTAGTCCACAGAGATATAGCAATCAGCCCCAGCATTTT. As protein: CASSPQRYSNQPQHF.

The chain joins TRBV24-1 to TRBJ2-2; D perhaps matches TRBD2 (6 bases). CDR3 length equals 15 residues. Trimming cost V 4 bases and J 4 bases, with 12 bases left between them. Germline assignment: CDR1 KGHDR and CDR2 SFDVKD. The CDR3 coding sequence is TGTGCCACCAGTGACCGGGAGATGATCACCGGGGAGCTGTTTTTT. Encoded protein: CATSDREMITGELFF.

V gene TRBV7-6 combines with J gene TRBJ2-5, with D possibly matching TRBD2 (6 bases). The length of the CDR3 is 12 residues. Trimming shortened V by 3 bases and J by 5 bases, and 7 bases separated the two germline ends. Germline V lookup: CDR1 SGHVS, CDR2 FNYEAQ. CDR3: CASSLGRETQYF. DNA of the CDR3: TGTGCCAGCAGCTTGGGGAGGGAGACCCAGTACTTC.

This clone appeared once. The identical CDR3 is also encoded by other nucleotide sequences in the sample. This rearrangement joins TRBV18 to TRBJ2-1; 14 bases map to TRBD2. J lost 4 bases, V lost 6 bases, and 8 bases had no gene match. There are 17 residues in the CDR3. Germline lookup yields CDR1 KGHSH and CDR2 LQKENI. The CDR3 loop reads CASSPRTSGGSYNEQFF. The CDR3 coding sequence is TGTGCCAGCTCTCCTCGGACTAGCGGGGGGTCATACAATGAGCAGTTCTTC.

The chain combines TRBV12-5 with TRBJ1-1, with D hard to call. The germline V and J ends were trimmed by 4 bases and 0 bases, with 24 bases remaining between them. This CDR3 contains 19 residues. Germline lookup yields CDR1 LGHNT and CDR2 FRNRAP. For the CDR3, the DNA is TGTGCTAGTGGTTCAAACCGTGACGGCTTGGGAGCCATGAACACTGAAGCTTTCTTT. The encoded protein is CASGSNRDGLGAMNTEAFF. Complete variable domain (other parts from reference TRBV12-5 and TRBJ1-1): DARVTQTPRHKVTEMGQEVTMRCQPILGHNTVFWYRQTMMQGLELLAYFRNRAPLDDSGMPKDRFSAEMPDATLATLKIQPSEPRDSAVYFCASGSNRDGLGAMNTEAFFGQGTRLTVV.